A single TCR beta chain is shown here with its context. The sample originates from a study of blood T cell repertoires in COVID-19. Whole-study context: COVID-19 samples, acute and convalescent, were from the United States, Italy and Spain.

Clones were read by immunoSEQ multiplex PCR, and TCRdb kept only the in-frame ones, dropping some. The table lists about 64,000 clones, over 75% of them singletons. V was cut by 5 bases and J by 4 bases, with 18 bases left in between. The CDR3 is made up of 15 amino acids. The V gene's germline CDR1 is MDHEN and CDR2 SYDVKM. This TCR was recovered from a man between 65 and 85 years old with acute or convalescent COVID-19. Sequences were obtained from peripheral blood. J is TRBJ2-7 and V is TRBV28, with a possible D match to TRBD1 (6 bases). The CDR3, as DNA: TGTGCCAGCAGTCCAACACAGGGTCGCGGATACGAGCAGTACTTC. Residues: CASSPTQGRGYEQYF.